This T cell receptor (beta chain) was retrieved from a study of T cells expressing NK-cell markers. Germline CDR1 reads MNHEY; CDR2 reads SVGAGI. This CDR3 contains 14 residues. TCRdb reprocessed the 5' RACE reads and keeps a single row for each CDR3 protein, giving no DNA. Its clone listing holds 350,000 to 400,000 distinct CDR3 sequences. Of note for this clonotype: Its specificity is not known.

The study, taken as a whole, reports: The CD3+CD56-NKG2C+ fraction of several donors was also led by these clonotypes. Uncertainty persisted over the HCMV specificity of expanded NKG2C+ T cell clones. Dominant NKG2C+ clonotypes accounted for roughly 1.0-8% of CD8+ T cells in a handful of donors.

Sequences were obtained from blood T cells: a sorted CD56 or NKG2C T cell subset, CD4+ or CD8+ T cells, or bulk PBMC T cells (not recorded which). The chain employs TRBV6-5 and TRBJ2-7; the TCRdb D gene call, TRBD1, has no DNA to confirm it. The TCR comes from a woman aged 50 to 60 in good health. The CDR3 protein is CASRPGTGEREQYF.